This T cell receptor (beta chain) was profiled in a study of blood T cell repertoires in COVID-19. Turning to the study itself: COVID-19 samples from acute and convalescent phases originated in the United States, Italy and Spain. Nucleic acid was either cDNA or gDNA, and it came from T cells, B-cell-depleted T cells, or PBMCs.

Participants, 18 to 89 years old, spanned 24 US areas. Categorization into cohorts depended on clinical history that participants reported. Generated by immunoSEQ multiplex PCR, the TCRdb table keeps only in-frame clones and is missing some. Found here are 210,000 or so clones, around nine tenths of them singletons; the top ten hold roughly a tenth. V gave up 1 base and J gave up 2 bases; unmatched junction bases: 9. CDR3 length: 16 residues. Germline loops: CDR1 SGHDT, CDR2 YYEEEE. The receptor's source is a man aged 25 to 40 who had recovered from COVID-19. The sample consisted of PBMCs or T cells enriched from blood (not recorded which). This chain joins TRBV5-6 and TRBJ2-7, with TRBD1 matching 7 bases. The CDR3 sequence is CASSLSFGTVAYEQYF. The CDR3 coding sequence is TGTGCCAGCAGCTTGTCGTTCGGGACAGTCGCCTACGAGCAGTACTTC.